This T cell receptor beta chain was captured in a study of T cells in Graves' hyperthyroidism and ophthalmopathy. Study findings and constraints: Onset of ophthalmopathy came a median roughly 6.4 months after the model predicted it. Researchers found most expanded thyroid clonotypes above 0.001 in blood as well.

This CDR3 has 13 amino acids. Trimming left V 3 bases short and J 8 bases short, with 14 bases between. Germline lookup yields CDR1 SGDLS and CDR2 YYNGEE. Graves' hyperthyroidism showing no ophthalmopathy progression within 18 months was considered stable. Regions amplified from RNA transcripts were the TCR beta CDR3 regions. Initially, a first-round RT-PCR of the TCR CDR3 employed the HTBI primer set. TCRdb reprocessed the multiplex PCR reads via MiXCR and lists one record per CDR3 protein. This sample has around 540,000 distinct CDR3 sequences, with just over 45% found just once. On this clonotype: Its antigen is still unknown.

Sequencing used peripheral blood or thyroid tissue (not recorded which). The chain links TRBV9 to TRBJ1-1; D call uncertain. The sequence was obtained from a woman aged 18-29 years with Graves' hyperthyroidism. The CDR3, as DNA: TGTGCCAGCAGCGCCCGGGCCGCAGACGAAGCTTTCTTT. The encoded protein is CASSARAADEAFF.